Each of the 12 T cell receptor beta chains below was sequenced from the same sample in a study of cytomegalovirus exposure and HLA in healthy donors. Amplification used 60 Vbeta primers and 13 Jbeta primers. Repertoires were generated with immunoSEQ multiplex PCR, while TCRdb's copy carries only in-frame clones and drops some. The sample carries about 150,000 clones, about 75% recorded once. Sequencing used PBMCs. The receptors derive from a man aged 55-75 years in good health and CMV-seronegative.

This clone was seen a few times. V gene TRBV5-1 combines with J gene TRBJ2-3; no reliable D call. In germline, CDR1 is SGHRS, CDR2 YFSETQ. The CDR3 length is 13 residues. V shed 4 bases and J shed 3 bases, with 9 bases lying between them. This CDR3 is CASSADTTDTQYF. DNA of the CDR3: TGCGCCAGCAGCGCTGACACAACAGATACGCAGTATTTT. Together with reference TRBV5-1 and TRBJ2-3, the CDR3 gives the full variable domain: KAGVTQTPRYLIKTRGQQVTLSCSPISGHRSVSWYQQTPGQGLQFLFEYFSETQRNKGNFPGRFSGRQFSNSRSEMNVSTLELGDSALYLCASSADTTDTQYFGPGTRLTVL.

This chain connects TRBV6-1 to TRBJ2-4; tentative D call: TRBD1 (6 bases). The V and J ends lost 3 bases and 0 bases respectively, with 15 bases between them. This CDR3 has 17 amino acids. Germline-derived CDR1 and CDR2 are MNHNS and SASEGT. The CDR3 spells CASSDTGMGLAKNIQYF. The CDR3 DNA is TGTGCCAGCAGTGACACAGGGATGGGGCTAGCCAAAAACATTCAGTACTTC.

This clone was recorded a few times. The chain joins TRBV5-4 to TRBJ2-5; maybe TRBD2 (5 bases). The CDR3 runs 13 residues. Per germline, CDR1 SGHNT and CDR2 YYREEE (reference sequence). The V gene lost 5 bases and the J gene lost 2 bases, with 10 bases spanning the gap. CDR3 region: CASRPGLQETQYF. CDR3 nucleotide sequence: TGTGCCAGCAGGCCGGGATTACAAGAGACCCAGTACTTC.

The genes are TRBV7-3 and TRBJ1-2; D possibly corresponds to TRBD1 (5 bases). V was clipped by 5 bases and J by 8 bases, with 15 bases between them. Germline loops: CDR1 SGHTA, CDR2 FQGTGA. The CDR3 has 13 amino acids. The CDR3 DNA is TGTGCCAGCAGCGACCGCCGGGGGGACGGCTACACCTTC. It translates to CASSDRRGDGYTF. Looking up the rest from reference TRBV7-3 and TRBJ1-2 gives the full variable domain: GAGVSQTPSNKVTEKGKYVELRCDPISGHTALYWYRQSLGQGPEFLIYFQGTGAADDSGLPNDRFFAVRPEGSVSTLKIQRTERGDSAVYLCASSDRRGDGYTFGSGTRLTVV.

In its sample, this clone was seen a few times. The chain uses TRBV5-1 and TRBJ2-7; 7 bases line up with TRBD2. The CDR3 consists of 16 residues. V was pared by 3 bases and J by 1 base, with 10 bases of the junction left unmatched. Germline V gene sequence: CDR1 SGHRS, CDR2 YFSETQ. CDR3 amino acids: CASSSGLGVESYEQYF. CDR3 bases: TGCGCCAGCAGCTCCGGACTAGGGGTCGAATCCTACGAGCAGTACTTC.

This clone is a singleton in its sample. Here the CDR3 reads CAIQGSSSYNEQFF. CDR3 DNA: TGTGCCATCCAAGGTTCTAGCAGTTACAATGAGCAGTTCTTC. The chain couples TRBV10-3 to TRBJ2-1; perhaps TRBD2 as D (5 bases). The CDR3 has 14 amino acids. Germline CDR1 ENHRY, CDR2 SYGVKD. V dropped 8 bases and J dropped 4 bases, with 15 bases sitting between them.

V is TRBV29-1 and J is TRBJ2-2; TRBD2 aligns across 8 bases. The CDR3 loop spans 14 amino acids. In germline, CDR1 is SQVTM, CDR2 ANQGSEA. V trimming: 6 bases; J trimming: 1 base; junction bases outside the gene matches: 4. The CDR3 protein is CSVREGWNTGELFF. In nucleotides, the CDR3 is TGCAGCGTCCGGGAGGGTTGGAACACCGGGGAGCTGTTTTTT.

This chain joins TRBV28 and TRBJ2-7; a possible D gene is TRBD2 (6 bases). CDR3 size: 12 residues. V lost 6 bases and J 7 bases, leaving 13 bases between the germline ends. CDR1 MDHEN and CDR2 SYDVKM come from the germline V gene. The CDR3 bases are TGTGCCAGCAGCGGGACTTCAGGGGAGCAGTACTTC. The encoded protein is CASSGTSGEQYF.

The rearrangement joins TRBV19 to TRBJ2-2, with 8 bases matching TRBD1. V shed 6 bases, J shed 6 bases, and the junction held 12 bases outside the gene matches. This CDR3 contains 16 residues. CDR1 LNHDA and CDR2 SQIVND come from the germline V gene (reference sequence). Written as DNA, the CDR3 is TGTGCCAGTAGCAGTTTGTCGACAGGGGAGGCCGGGGAGCTGTTTTTT. Translation gives CASSSLSTGEAGELFF.

The chain has TRBV4-1 and TRBJ2-3, with a tentative D call TRBD2 (6 bases). V lost 1 base and J lost 5, with 16 bases in between. This CDR3 region has 16 residues. The germline gives CDR1 MGHRA, CDR2 YSYEKL. CDR3 nucleotide sequence: TGCGCCAGCAGCCAAGCGACCCGGGAGCGAAGAGATACGCAGTATTTT. Its protein product is CASSQATRERRDTQYF.

The gene calls are TRBV18 and TRBJ1-2, with D hard to call. The CDR3 sequence is 17 residues long. V dropped 3 bases and J dropped 4 bases, with 21 bases sitting between them. Germline-derived CDR1 and CDR2 are KGHSH and LQKENI. The CDR3 protein is CASSPLPGGGTFYGYTF. The CDR3 bases are TGTGCCAGCTCACCCTTGCCAGGTGGTGGCACTTTCTATGGCTACACCTTC. The variable domain in full, completed from reference TRBV18 and TRBJ1-2, reads NAGVMQNPRHLVRRRGQEARLRCSPMKGHSHVYWYRQLPEEGLKFMVYLQKENIIDESGMPKERFSAEFPKEGPSILRIQQVVRGDSAAYFCASSPLPGGGTFYGYTFGSGTRLTVV.

The chain carries TRBV11-3 and TRBJ1-6; TRBD1 might be the D (5 bases). The CDR3 is made up of 13 amino acids. V was cut by 5 bases and J by 6 bases, with 8 bases left in between. CDR1 SGHNT and CDR2 YENEEA come from the germline V gene. The CDR3 coding sequence is TGTGCCAGCAGCCGTGACAGTAATTCACCCCTCCACTTT. It specifies CASSRDSNSPLHF. The complete variable domain, with remaining parts taken from reference TRBV11-3 and TRBJ1-6, reads EAGVVQSPRYKIIEKKQPVAFWCNPISGHNTLYWYLQNLGQGPELLIRYENEEAVDDSQLPKDRFSAERLKGVDSTLKIQPAELGDSAVYLCASSRDSNSPLHFGNGTRLTVT.